This T cell receptor beta chain is from a study of blood T cell repertoires in COVID-19. Looking at the study overall: Researchers got acute and convalescent COVID-19 samples from the United States, Italy and Spain. The analysed material was cDNA or gDNA that came from T cells, B-cell-depleted T cells, or PBMCs.

The germline V gene encodes CDR1 GTSNPN and CDR2 SVGIG (reference sequence). Losses at the gene ends were 8 bases for V and 4 bases for J; bases not matched to a gene: 6. The CDR3 covers 13 residues. The study drew participants aged about 18 to 90 years from about two dozen US areas. A COVID-19 case had been met by exposed participants during the 2 weeks before study entry. Sequencing was performed with immunoSEQ multiplex PCR; in TCRdb, only in-frame clones are kept and a portion is missing. The sample records 200,000 to 250,000 clones, roughly 88% being singletons. This sequence originates from a woman aged 25 to 39 who had been exposed to COVID-19. The genes are TRBV30 and TRBJ1-4; 8 nucleotides agree with TRBD1. Specimen: PBMCs or T cells enriched from blood (not recorded which). The CDR3, as DNA: TGTGCCAGCAGACAGGGGAGTAATGAAAAACTGTTTTTT. This gives the protein CASRQGSNEKLFF.